This is a list of T cell receptor beta chains from one sample in a study of T-cell reconstitution after alpha-beta-depleted transplantation in children. One entry per CDR3 protein results from TCRdb running MiXCR on the PCR reads. The table shows almost 400,000 distinct CDR3 sequences, with roughly 21% occurring only once. Sequences were derived from PBMCs from the stem cell graft donor, sampled from the stem cell graft. The receptors here all came from a human donor who donated a stem cell graft to a child with acute myeloid leukemia. Both conserved end residues are part of each CDR3. The order of the fields is J gene, D gene, V gene, clone size, CDR3 protein, CDR3 DNA. The D gene is left open where the match is weak. Clone size is stated in some rows and not others, as once, few, many or a class when expanded.

>TRBJ2-7|TRBD1|TRBV4-1|many
CASSQAQGEYEQYF
TGCGCCAGCAGCCAAGCACAGGGGGAATACGAGCAGTACTTC
>TRBJ2-7|TRBD1|TRBV5-5|few
CASSLGQGIPYEQYF
TGTGCCAGCAGCCTGGGACAGGGGATCCCCTACGAGCAGTACTTC
>TRBJ1-1|-|TRBV2|-
CASRDDSKLGAFF
TGTGCCAGCAGAGACGACAGTAAATTGGGGGCTTTCTTT
>TRBJ2-3|TRBD1|TRBV5-1|-
CASSYGTGGTDTQYF
TGCGCCAGCAGCTACGGGACAGGGGGCACAGATACGCAGTATTTT
>TRBJ2-3|-|TRBV20-1|few
CSARDKGGTDTQYF
TGCAGTGCTAGAGATAAGGGGGGCACAGATACGCAGTATTTT
>TRBJ1-2|-|TRBV28|-
CASSSQNRYGYTF
TGTGCCAGCAGTTCCCAAAACCGCTATGGCTACACCTTC
>TRBJ2-2|TRBD1|TRBV20-1|few
CSASGTANTGELFF
TGCAGTGCTTCCGGGACAGCGAACACCGGGGAGCTGTTTTTT
>TRBJ2-1|-|TRBV20-1|few
CSASSRLEGRYEQFF
TGCAGTGCTAGTAGTCGGTTAGAGGGTCGCTATGAGCAGTTCTTC
>TRBJ2-5|-|TRBV7-2|many
CASSSGLKETQYF
TGTGCCAGCAGCTCGGGACTGAAAGAGACCCAGTACTTC
>TRBJ2-7|-|TRBV20-1|-
CSARGLTDSYEQYF
TGCAGTGCTAGAGGGCTCACAGACTCCTACGAGCAGTACTTC
>TRBJ2-7|-|TRBV6-1|few
CASSEGLNSYEQYF
TGTGCCAGCAGTGAAGGACTTAACTCCTACGAGCAGTACTTC
>TRBJ2-7|-|TRBV5-1|-
CASSLAGSDEQYF
TGCGCCAGCAGCTTGGCAGGGAGCGACGAGCAGTACTTC
>TRBJ2-1|TRBD1|TRBV7-8|large
CASSDRDRSYNEQFF
TGTGCCAGCAGCGACCGGGACAGGTCCTACAATGAGCAGTTCTTC
>TRBJ2-1|TRBD1|TRBV25-1|-
CASKGQGAHEQFF
TGTGCCAGCAAGGGACAGGGGGCCCATGAGCAGTTCTTC
>TRBJ2-7|-|TRBV24-1|-
CATSDGDGYEQYF
TGTGCCACCAGTGATGGGGACGGCTACGAGCAGTACTTC
>TRBJ2-1|-|TRBV13|-
CASSLGLLGAQGGALPAAYNEQFF
TGTGCCAGCAGCTTAGGATTGTTGGGGGCACAGGGTGGGGCCCTCCCGGCGGCCTACAATGAGCAGTTCTTC
>TRBJ2-7|-|TRBV7-9|-
CASRPSTLPQGEQYF
TGTGCCAGCAGACCGAGCACCCTTCCACAGGGAGAGCAGTACTTC
>TRBJ2-7|TRBD2|TRBV12-3/TRBV12-4|-
CASNPGGPSYEQYF
TGTGCCAGCAACCCGGGAGGGCCCTCCTACGAGCAGTACTTC
>TRBJ2-1|TRBD2|TRBV7-3|few
CASSPRGGTSSNEQFF
TGTGCCAGCAGCCCCCGAGGGGGGACTAGCAGCAATGAGCAGTTCTTC
>TRBJ2-5|TRBD2|TRBV5-1|-
CASSPLAGSGETQYF
TGCGCCAGCAGCCCTCTAGCGGGATCGGGGGAGACCCAGTACTTC
>TRBJ1-4|-|TRBV29-1|-
CSVWAGSNEKLFF
TGCAGCGTTTGGGCAGGATCTAATGAAAAACTGTTTTTT
>TRBJ1-6|-|TRBV27|few
CASSLRVENSPLHF
TGTGCCAGCAGTTTAAGAGTTGAAAATTCACCCCTCCACTTT